These T cell receptor beta chains were read from a single sample in a study of glioma-infiltrating T cells after dendritic cell vaccination. TCRdb's copy holds only in-frame clones and misses some; the assay was immunoSEQ multiplex PCR. In the table there are around 58,000 clones, approximately 78% of which are singletons. This sample comprised blood, obtained before dendritic cell vaccination. The receptor set was obtained from a human donor with glioblastoma. Each CDR3 is given with its conserved first and last residue. D genes are given only for firm matches. Part of the rows lack a size; the others show once, few, many or a class for expanded clones.

d_call	v_call	clone_size	j_call	cdr3_nt	cdr3_aa
.	TRBV27	.	TRBJ2-1	TGTGCCAGCAGTTTGGGGGGTAGAGAGCAGTTCTTC	CASSLGGREQFF
.	TRBV7-8	few	TRBJ2-3	TGTGCCAGCAGCTTAGCCTCGGACTTTACAGTCACAGATACGCAGTATTTT	CASSLASDFTVTDTQYF
.	TRBV27	.	TRBJ1-1	TGTGCCAGCAGCACCAATGGAGGGTACACTGAAGCTTTCTTT	CASSTNGGYTEAFF
TRBD2	TRBV7-2	.	TRBJ2-3	TGTGCCAGCAGCCCCGGGGGACTAGCGGGCACAGATACGCAGTATTTT	CASSPGGLAGTDTQYF
.	TRBV14	.	TRBJ2-7	TGTGCCAGCAGCCAAGTTCGGTTGGGGGCAGATATCTACGAGCAGTACTTC	CASSQVRLGADIYEQYF
.	TRBV10-3	few	TRBJ2-1	TGTGCCATCAGCAGCGGTTACAATGAGCAGTTCTTC	CAISSGYNEQFF
TRBD2	TRBV10-2	.	TRBJ2-3	TGCGCCAGCAGTGATCGGGGGGGCTTGGCAGATACGCAGTATTTT	CASSDRGGLADTQYF
.	TRBV5-4	.	TRBJ2-5	TGTGCCAGCAGCTGGGACACCAGAGAGACCCAGTACTTC	CASSWDTRETQYF
.	TRBV6-1	.	TRBJ2-7	TGTGCCAGCGTTTCCTACGAGCAGTACTTC	CASVSYEQYF
.	TRBV7-8	.	TRBJ1-2	TGTGCCAGCAGCTTAGACGGGGGTAGGAACTATGGCTACACCTTC	CASSLDGGRNYGYTF